This TCR beta chain was sequenced during a study of T-cell memory formation after mild COVID-19. The V end lost 4 bases, the J end lost 10 bases, and 9 bases lay between the germline ends. The CDR3 is 11 residues long. Germline V gene sequence: CDR1 SGHDT, CDR2 YYEEEE. TCRdb fed the 5' RACE reads into MiXCR, producing one record per CDR3 protein. The sample includes under 200,000 distinct CDR3 sequences, 30% to 35% seen only once; the top ten take around 12%. Study outcomes and limitations: Detection of some responders pre-infection suggested pre-existing cross-reactive memory T cells participated.

A note on this clonotype: What it binds is not known.

The TCR comes from an adult woman who had mild COVID-19 (a few samples of this study predate the infection). Cell type and time point are not known. The chain uses TRBV5-6 and TRBJ2-1; D ambiguous. The sequenced sample was PBMCs or a T cell subset sorted from them (not recorded which). DNA for the CDR3: TGTGCCAGCAGCCTGATGGCAGAGCAGTTCTTC. As protein: CASSLMAEQFF.